The TCR beta chain under discussion was sequenced for a study of T cell responses to AZD1222 COVID-19 vaccine. As for this clone: The antigen is unknown.

Method: immunoSEQ multiplex PCR; TCRdb's copy keeps in-frame clones and lacks some. The sample includes some 160,000 clones, approximately 89% of them seen just once. Study-level points and caveats: Nearly half of unique spike-specific TCRs reportedly avoided B.1.351 and B.1.1.7 mutated regions. Repertoires were obtained solely post-peak T cell response.

The V gene lost 3 bases and the J gene lost 14 bases, with 17 bases spanning the gap. The CDR3 runs to 13 residues. Per the germline V gene, CDR1 is KGHSH and CDR2 is LQKENI. This rearrangement joins TRBV18 to TRBJ2-1; tentative D call: TRBD2 (6 bases). The sequence derives from an adult in good health. The sample consisted of peripheral blood, taken on day 0 of AZD1222 vaccination. This CDR3 is CASSPFTGLGEFF. In nucleotides, the CDR3 is TGTGCCAGCTCACCCTTTACGGGACTGGGAGAGTTCTTC. Variable domain in full (rest from reference TRBV18 and TRBJ2-1): NAGVMQNPRHLVRRRGQEARLRCSPMKGHSHVYWYRQLPEEGLKFMVYLQKENIIDESGMPKERFSAEFPKEGPSILRIQQVVRGDSAAYFCASSPFTGLGEFFGPGTRLTVL.